This is a list of T cell receptor beta chains from one sample in a study of identical twins. In TCRdb, the 5' RACE reads were re-called with MiXCR into one record per CDR3 protein. Of around 480,000 distinct CDR3 sequences listed, approximately 15% are singletons. These same data were also listed under a study on yellow fever vaccine responses in identical twins.

The sequencing input was CD4+ T cells sorted from blood. The receptors come from a young woman in good health. Each CDR3 is given with its conserved first and last residue. The D gene is left open where the match is weak. Rows give clone size only sometimes, using once, few, many, or a class for an expanded clone.

j_call v_call clone_size d_call cdr3_nt cdr3_aa
TRBJ2-1 TRBV7-3 NA NA TGTGCCAGCAGCTGGAGCGGGTGGGCCTACAATGAGCAGTTCTTC CASSWSGWAYNEQFF
TRBJ2-1 TRBV5-5 few TRBD2 TGTGCCAGCAGCTTGGCCACGGGGGGTTTAGGCAATGAGCAGTTCTTC CASSLATGGLGNEQFF
TRBJ2-2 TRBV12-3/TRBV12-4 NA NA TGTGCCAGCCGATCACGTGTGGGCGACGGGGAGCTGTTTTTT CASRSRVGDGELFF
TRBJ2-6 TRBV5-4 NA NA TGTGCCAGCAGCTTGGAAGGTAGCACCAACGTCCTGACTTTC CASSLEGSTNVLTF
TRBJ2-5 TRBV6-6 NA NA TGTGCCAGCATGGGGTTCCGGCAAGAGACCCAGTACTTC CASMGFRQETQYF
TRBJ2-3 TRBV5-1 NA NA TGCGCCAGCAGAGGAGGGCCCGGAGATACGCAGTATTTT CASRGGPGDTQYF
TRBJ2-1 TRBV30 few NA TGTGCCTGGAATGTGGGGCGAGGCTACAATGAGCAGTTCTTC CAWNVGRGYNEQFF
TRBJ2-3 TRBV20-1 NA TRBD2 TGCAGTGCTAGAGATAGGACGGGACTAGCGGGACTGGATACGCAGTATTTT CSARDRTGLAGLDTQYF
TRBJ2-7 TRBV7-2 few NA TGTGCCAGCAGCCTGGATATCGCGACAGTCTACGAGCAGTACTTC CASSLDIATVYEQYF
TRBJ1-6 TRBV3-1 many NA TGTGCCAGCAGCCAAGAGCGGGGGAGAGGTTCACCCCTCCACTTT CASSQERGRGSPLHF
TRBJ2-3 TRBV7-6 few NA TGTGCCAGCAGCCGAGGGTTCGAGCTGGTCACAGATACGCAGTATTTT CASSRGFELVTDTQYF
TRBJ1-5 TRBV12-3/TRBV12-4 NA NA TGTGCCAGCAGCCCAGGAGGAAGCCCGAATCAGCCCCAGCATTTT CASSPGGSPNQPQHF
TRBJ2-2 TRBV18 NA TRBD1 TGTGCCAGCTCACCGAGTGGGACAGCCCTTACGAACACCGGGGAGCTGTTTTTT CASSPSGTALTNTGELFF
TRBJ2-4 TRBV7-2 few NA TGTGCCAGCAGCTCCACGGGCCCGCAGTACTTC CASSSTGPQYF
TRBJ1-1 TRBV15 many NA TGTGCCACCAGATGGGGAGACATGAACACTGAAGCTTTCTTT CATRWGDMNTEAFF
TRBJ2-2 TRBV7-9 many NA TGTGCCAGCAGCCCCGACAGGTACACCGGGGAGCTGTTTTTT CASSPDRYTGELFF
TRBJ2-1 TRBV6-5 NA NA TGTGCCAGCAGTTACCAGCGTTTAAGTGAGCAGTTCTTC CASSYQRLSEQFF